One and the same sample provided the 32 T cell receptor beta chains below, sequenced in a study of Graves' ophthalmopathy and Graves' hyperthyroidism. RNA transcripts served as template for amplifying TCR beta CDR3 sequences. The workflow started with a first-round RT-PCR run with HTBI primers and then moved on to a second-round multiplex PCR. TCRdb re-analysed the multiplex PCR reads in MiXCR, keeping a single row per CDR3 protein. The top ten hold roughly 1.6% of the sample, which has some 400,000 distinct CDR3 sequences, approximately 20% seen once. Input material: peripheral blood. The receptors were sampled from a woman between 18 and 29 years old with Graves' ophthalmopathy.

CDR3 loop: CASSEKLAETDEQYF. The CDR3 nucleotides are TGTGCCAGCAGTGAAAAGCTAGCGGAAACGGACGAGCAGTACTTC. The chain has TRBV6-1 and TRBJ2-7; 7 bases line up with TRBD2. Germline V CDR1 and CDR2: MNHNS, SASEGT. The CDR3 sequence is 15 residues long. J gave up 5 bases and V 2 bases, and 9 bases lay outside the gene matches.

The table lists this clonotype with many counts. The chain links TRBV28 to TRBJ2-3; 7 bases fit TRBD2. Trimming at V came to 5 bases and at J to 3 bases, leaving 14 bases not matched to a gene. Germline V gene sequence: CDR1 MDHEN, CDR2 SYDVKM. This CDR3 contains 17 residues. CDR3 nucleotide sequence: TGTGCCAGCAGTCCATCGGCGGGACTCGGGGGGACAGATACGCAGTATTTT. Amino acids: CASSPSAGLGGTDTQYF.

In this sample, this clonotype turned up many times. The V gene is TRBV12-3 or TRBV12-4, the J gene TRBJ1-1; D ambiguous. Trimming stripped 5 bases from V and 4 bases from J, with 14 bases between. This CDR3 region has 14 residues. CDR3: CASSRSGRTTEAFF. CDR3 bases: TGTGCCAGCAGTCGCTCCGGGAGAACCACTGAAGCTTTCTTT.

This sequence joins TRBV29-1 and TRBJ1-1; D uncertain. Germline V gene data show CDR1 as SQVTM and CDR2 as ANQGSEA. Deletions cut 3 bases from V and 4 bases from J, with 15 bases between. CDR3 length: 14 amino acids. This CDR3 is CSVDGRPGGTEAFF. The CDR3 DNA follows: TGCAGCGTTGACGGCCGGCCCGGCGGCACTGAAGCTTTCTTT.

This clonotype was counted at least ten times. The chain couples TRBV7-2 to TRBJ2-5, with unresolved D. CDR1 and CDR2 (germline): SGHTA, FQGNSA. The CDR3 is made up of 15 amino acids. The germline V and J ends were trimmed by 2 bases and 6 bases, with 16 bases remaining between them. The CDR3 DNA follows: TGTGCCAGCAGCTTAACACCCCCGGGCTCGAAGACCCAGTACTTC. Its translation: CASSLTPPGSKTQYF.

In this sample, this clonotype turned up a few times. This chain uses TRBV10-3 with TRBJ2-5; weak D call: TRBD2 (5 bases). Trimming took off 8 bases at V and 2 bases at J, with 15 bases between the two ends. Germline assignment: CDR1 ENHRY and CDR2 SYGVKD. The CDR3 spans 14 residues. The DNA for the CDR3 is TGTGCCATCGAATCGGGGTGGCGACAAGAGACCCAGTACTTC. Its translation: CAIESGWRQETQYF.

This clonotype was detected ten times or more. The V call is TRBV28, the J call TRBJ2-7; D unresolved. V lost 8 bases and J lost 0, with 11 bases in between. The CDR3 has 13 amino acids. The germline CDR1 and CDR2 sequences are MDHEN and SYDVKM. CDR3 sequence: CASVGRLSYEQYF. The CDR3 region has the DNA TGTGCCAGCGTGGGCAGGCTCTCCTACGAGCAGTACTTC.

This clonotype was counted many times. V is TRBV7-3 and J is TRBJ2-2; a possible D gene is TRBD1 (6 bases). The CDR3 runs 16 residues. Germline V gene sequence: CDR1 SGHTA, CDR2 FQGTGA. Trimming removed 4 bases from V and 0 bases from J, with 12 bases in between. DNA for the CDR3: TGTGCCAGCAGCTCTAAACAGGGCGCGAACACCGGGGAGCTGTTTTTT. Translated: CASSSKQGANTGELFF.

This clonotype was observed many times. The chain has TRBV11-3 and TRBJ1-1, with a weak D call TRBD1 (5 bases). Germline assignment: CDR1 SGHNT and CDR2 YENEEA. V gave up 4 bases and J gave up 10 bases, with 25 bases separating them. The CDR3 contains 16 residues. The CDR3: CASSSADLAGLRGAFF. Written as DNA, the CDR3 is TGTGCCAGCAGCTCCGCGGATCTCGCTGGGCTGAGGGGAGCTTTCTTT.

The chain carries TRBV30 and TRBJ1-6, with TRBD1 identical over 10 bases. The CDR3 is 14 amino acids. Germline CDR1 and CDR2: GTSNPN and SVGIG (reference sequence). Losses at the gene ends were 3 bases for V and 8 bases for J; bases not matched to a gene: 4. The CDR3 reads CAWSAGTGDSPLHF. In nucleotides, the CDR3 is TGTGCCTGGAGCGCCGGGACAGGGGATTCACCCCTCCACTTT.

This clonotype was seen many times. V is TRBV27 and J is TRBJ1-6, with TRBD1 as a possible D gene (5 bases). Between the trimmed V and J ends, which lost 2 bases and 8 bases, there was a span of 10 bases. The CDR3 covers 14 residues. Per the germline V gene, CDR1 is MNHEY and CDR2 is SMNVEV (reference sequence). CDR3 amino acids: CASSLSGADSPLHF. CDR3 coding DNA: TGTGCCAGCAGTTTAAGTGGGGCCGATTCACCCCTCCACTTT.

The rearrangement links TRBV28 to TRBJ1-1, with D hard to call. Trimming removed 6 bases from V and 5 bases from J, with 16 bases in between. Per the germline V gene, CDR1 is MDHEN and CDR2 is SYDVKM. The CDR3 contains 14 residues. This CDR3 reads CASSLGWGSTEAFF. As DNA, the CDR3 is TGTGCCAGCAGCTTAGGTTGGGGTTCGACTGAAGCTTTCTTT.

The rearrangement joins TRBV20-1 to TRBJ1-2; 9 positions match TRBD1. The CDR3 loop spans 15 amino acids. Germline loops: CDR1 DFQATT, CDR2 SNEGSKA (reference sequence). V was clipped by 5 bases and J by 4 bases; unmatched bases: 11. The CDR3 DNA follows: TGCAGTGCTCGGTACTCACAGGGGGCCCTCTATGGCTACACCTTC. Protein product: CSARYSQGALYGYTF.

This clonotype was recorded at least ten times. The chain couples TRBV6-2 or TRBV6-3 to TRBJ1-5; no clear D gene. Germline CDR1 and CDR2: MNHEY and SVGEGT. Trimming cost V 4 bases and J 0 bases, with 4 bases left between them. This CDR3 has 13 residues. DNA of the CDR3: TGTGCCAGCAGTTTTACTAGCAATCAGCCCCAGCATTTT. It is translated as CASSFTSNQPQHF.

At least ten counts were recorded for this clonotype. The chain recombines TRBV12-3 or TRBV12-4 with TRBJ1-1; no definite D call. The CDR3 length is 14 residues. Trimming stripped 5 bases from V and 5 bases from J, with 15 bases between. Here the CDR3 DNA reads TGTGCCAGCAGTCTCTCTGGGCGGTGGACTGAAGCTTTCTTT. Translating it yields CASSLSGRWTEAFF.

CDR3 residues: CASSSRAGSYEQYF. The CDR3 DNA reads as TGTGCCAGCAGTTCTCGTGCAGGCTCCTACGAGCAGTACTTC. The chain links TRBV28 to TRBJ2-7; D is ambiguous. Germline lookup yields CDR1 MDHEN and CDR2 SYDVKM. Trimming cost V 4 bases and J 0 bases, with 10 bases left between them. This CDR3 has 14 amino acids.

This clonotype was picked up many times. This chain connects TRBV25-1 to TRBJ2-7; 7 positions agree with TRBD1. This CDR3 is 15 amino acids long. The germline gives CDR1 MGHDK, CDR2 SYGVNS. The ends lost 5 bases at V and 0 bases at J; junction bases unmatched: 7. CDR3: CASSHRGTPSYEQYF. Written as DNA, the CDR3 is TGTGCCAGCAGTCACAGGGGTACCCCCTCCTACGAGCAGTACTTC.

This clonotype was counted ten times or more. The J gene is TRBJ2-7, the V gene TRBV4-1; 8 bases are a match to TRBD2. The CDR3 spans 14 residues. Unmatched junction bases numbered 5, after V lost 4 bases and J lost 3 bases. The germline CDR1 and CDR2 sequences are MGHRA and YSYEKL. The CDR3 coding sequence is TGCGCCAGCAGCCGAGCGGGAGTAAACTACGAGCAGTACTTC. Protein: CASSRAGVNYEQYF.

This clonotype was found many times. The chain employs TRBV12-3 or TRBV12-4 and TRBJ2-2; 8 bases line up with TRBD1. Trimming took 2 bases from V and 0 from J; bases not matched to a gene: 5. This CDR3 contains 17 residues. CDR3: CASSLIGQGTNTGELFF. Written as DNA, the CDR3 is TGTGCCAGCAGTTTAATAGGACAGGGCACGAACACCGGGGAGCTGTTTTTT.

This clonotype has ten or more counts. The gene calls are TRBV12-3 or TRBV12-4 and TRBJ2-7, with TRBD1 matching 9 bases. After removal of 4 bases from V and 5 bases from J, the junction contained 9 bases not matched to a gene. The CDR3 runs 15 residues. CDR3 DNA: TGTGCCAGCAGTTCGACTTTAACAGGGGGCAACGAGCAGTACTTC. It translates to CASSSTLTGGNEQYF.

This clonotype has at least ten counts. CDR3 loop: CASSYSPGDYEQYF. Written as DNA, the CDR3 is TGTGCCAGCAGTTACTCCCCAGGGGACTACGAGCAGTACTTC. V and J are TRBV6-5 and TRBJ2-7; D perhaps matches TRBD1 (6 bases). V was shortened by 0 bases and J by 3 bases, with 9 bases between the two germline ends. CDR3 size: 14 residues. Germline lookup yields CDR1 MNHEY and CDR2 SVGAGI.

This sequence joins TRBV6-2 or TRBV6-3 and TRBJ2-5, with TRBD2 matching over 11 bases. With V trimmed by 2 bases and J by 0 bases, 2 bases remained unmatched. The CDR3 spans 16 residues. CDR1 is MNHEY, CDR2 SVGEGT, per germline. In DNA, the CDR3 is TGTGCCAGCAGTTACGTGGGACTAGCGGACCAAGAGACCCAGTACTTC. This encodes CASSYVGLADQETQYF.

This clonotype occurred many times. The chain couples TRBV4-3 to TRBJ2-7, with D perhaps TRBD2 (5 bases). Trimming left V 0 bases short and J 2 bases short, with 20 bases between. The CDR3 loop spans 18 amino acids. Germline V CDR1 and CDR2: LGHNA, YSLEER. CDR3 DNA: TGCGCCAGCAGCCAAGATGTGGAGGTCCCCCTTTCGGCCTACGAGCAGTACTTC. Translation: CASSQDVEVPLSAYEQYF.

This clonotype occurred many times. The chain carries TRBV7-9 and TRBJ1-2, with D possibly being TRBD1 (6 bases). V was pared by 4 bases and J by 3 bases, with 9 bases between. Germline V gene sequence: CDR1 SEHNR, CDR2 FQNEAQ (reference sequence). This CDR3 is built from 13 residues. Here the CDR3 reads CASSSGQYYGYTF. CDR3 in DNA: TGTGCCAGCAGCTCCGGACAGTACTATGGCTACACCTTC.

This clonotype showed up many times. J is TRBJ1-2 and V is TRBV15, with D hard to call. The CDR3 has 14 residues. Trimming pared 0 bases from V and 6 bases from J, leaving 11 bases between. Germline CDR1 is LNHNV and CDR2 is YYDKDF (reference sequence). CDR3 DNA: TGTGCCACCAGCAGAGAAGTAGGGTGGCATGGCTACACCTTC. It specifies CATSREVGWHGYTF.

This clonotype was detected many times. The V and J genes are TRBV27 and TRBJ1-6; tentatively, D is TRBD1 (6 bases). Trimming took off 4 bases at V and 3 bases at J, with 10 bases between the two ends. The germline CDR1 and CDR2 sequences are MNHEY and SMNVEV (reference sequence). The CDR3 spans 15 residues. The CDR3 is CASSSWTDYNSPLHF. Written as DNA, the CDR3 is TGTGCCAGCAGTTCTTGGACAGACTATAATTCACCCCTCCACTTT.

The sample holds many counts of this clonotype. V gene TRBV6-2 or TRBV6-3 combines with J gene TRBJ2-5; 8 bases map to TRBD1. V was pared by 6 bases and J by 4 bases, with 7 bases of the junction left unmatched. This CDR3 region has 14 residues. Germline V gene lookup returns CDR1 MNHEY and CDR2 SVGEGT. CDR3 nucleotides: TGTGCCAGCAGCTTACGACAGGGGACAGAGACCCAGTACTTC. Its protein is CASSLRQGTETQYF.

This clonotype was observed at least ten times. The gene calls are TRBV11-3 and TRBJ2-2; no reliable D call. Germline CDR1 reads SGHNT; CDR2 reads YENEEA. V lost 4 bases, J lost 1 base, and 10 bases lay in between. This CDR3 has 15 amino acids. The CDR3 is CASSSRLRNTGELFF. Written as DNA, the CDR3 is TGTGCCAGCAGCTCCCGCCTCCGGAACACCGGGGAGCTGTTTTTT. Together with reference TRBV11-3 and TRBJ2-2, the CDR3 gives the full variable domain: EAGVVQSPRYKIIEKKQPVAFWCNPISGHNTLYWYLQNLGQGPELLIRYENEEAVDDSQLPKDRFSAERLKGVDSTLKIQPAELGDSAVYLCASSSRLRNTGELFFGEGSRLTVL.

This clonotype has ten or more counts. The germline gene is not matched at one end of the junction; a read error may be the cause. The chain recombines TRBV11-1 with TRBJ2-5; 7 bases fit TRBD1. CDR1 and CDR2 (germline): SGHAT, FQDESV (reference sequence). The CDR3 is made up of 16 amino acids. The CDR3 DNA is TGTGTCAGCAGCACAGGGACAGCATTTCTACAAGAGACCCAGTACTTC. This translates into CVSSTGTAFLQETQYF.

This clonotype was seen only a few times. V and J are TRBV5-1 and TRBJ2-4; 9 bases line up with TRBD1. V was clipped by 3 bases and J by 4 bases; unmatched bases: 5. The CDR3 totals 15 residues. Germline V gives CDR1 SGHRS, CDR2 YFSETQ. The DNA of the CDR3 is TGCGCCAGCAGCTCCGGGGACAGGGAAAAAAACATTCAGTACTTC. Its translation is CASSSGDREKNIQYF.

Ten or more counts support this clonotype. The gene calls are TRBV10-3 and TRBJ2-7; 9 nucleotides align to TRBD2. In germline, CDR1 is ENHRY, CDR2 SYGVKD. J gave up 3 bases and V 9 bases, and 6 bases lay outside the gene matches. CDR3 length: 13 amino acids. CDR3 protein: CAIRAGGFYEQYF. The CDR3 nucleotides are TGTGCCATACGCGCGGGAGGGTTCTACGAGCAGTACTTC.

Ten or more counts support this clonotype. Here the CDR3 reads CASSPPPSYGYTF. Written as DNA, the CDR3 is TGTGCCAGCTCACCACCACCCTCGTATGGCTACACCTTC. The chain combines TRBV18 with TRBJ1-2; unclear D gene. This CDR3 comprises 13 residues. V shed 0 bases and J shed 5 bases, with 7 bases lying between them. Germline-derived CDR1 and CDR2 are KGHSH and LQKENI.